Below are 28 T cell receptor beta chains sequenced from a single sample in a study of monozygotic twins with inflammatory bowel disease. TCRdb re-called the 5' RACE reads; every CDR3 protein appears as one record, without DNA. Its listing shows 210,000 or so distinct CDR3 sequences. The sequenced sample consisted of blood. The receptors derive from a human donor with ulcerative colitis or Crohn's disease, or a healthy co-twin of an affected twin (not recorded which).

This chain connects TRBV5-1 to TRBJ2-7; TCRdb outputs TRBD1, but without DNA this stays unchecked. CDR3 length: 16 amino acids. In germline, CDR1 is SGHRS, CDR2 YFSETQ. This CDR3 reads CASSLTSDRATYEQYF. Looking up the rest from reference TRBV5-1 and TRBJ2-7 gives the full variable domain: KAGVTQTPRYLIKTRGQQVTLSCSPISGHRSVSWYQQTPGQGLQFLFEYFSETQRNKGNFPGRFSGRQFSNSRSEMNVSTLELGDSALYLCASSLTSDRATYEQYFGPGTRLTVT.

The chain is built from TRBV20-1 and TRBJ2-3. The CDR3 sequence is 15 residues long. The germline V gene encodes CDR1 DFQATT and CDR2 SNEGSKA (reference sequence). This CDR3 is CSATRGATSTDTQYF.

The chain uses TRBV2 and TRBJ1-1; the TRBD1 assignment by TCRdb is unverifiable without DNA. This CDR3 is 16 amino acids long. CDR1 is SNHLY and CDR2 is FYNNEI in the germline V gene. CDR3 sequence: CASSEAWVGENTEAFF.

The genes are TRBV28 and TRBJ2-7; TCRdb gives TRBD2 as the D gene, but with no DNA this cannot be confirmed. The CDR3 extends over 11 amino acids. CDR1 and CDR2 (germline): MDHEN, SYDVKM. This CDR3 is CATGGRDEQYF.

The V and J genes are TRBV27 and TRBJ1-1; TCRdb returns TRBD1, unconfirmable since there is no DNA. The V gene's germline CDR1 is MNHEY and CDR2 SMNVEV (reference sequence). This CDR3 has 13 amino acids. This CDR3 is CASRVQGGTEAFF.

This chain uses TRBV7-8 with TRBJ1-5; with no DNA, the TCRdb D assignment of TRBD1 cannot be verified. Germline lookup yields CDR1 SGHVS and CDR2 FQNEAQ. CDR3 size: 17 residues. The CDR3 sequence is CASSSVGGTGINQPQHF.

The rearrangement uses TRBV6-1 and TRBJ1-1; TCRdb indicates TRBD1, and absent DNA this call remains unverified. Germline values: CDR1 MNHNS, CDR2 SASEGT. The CDR3 consists of 15 residues. CDR3 protein: CASSKSRGTNTEAFF.

The gene calls are TRBV7-2 and TRBJ2-7; TCRdb picks TRBD1, but there is no DNA to check that call. This CDR3 contains 14 residues. CDR1 and CDR2 from the germline V gene are SGHTA and FQGNSA. The chain's CDR3 is CASSPPGLGYEQYF.

The V gene is TRBV7-2, the J gene TRBJ2-1; as DNA is missing, the TRBD1 call by TCRdb cannot be tested. Germline V gene sequence: CDR1 SGHTA, CDR2 FQGNSA. The CDR3 is 16 residues long. The CDR3 loop is CASSLAGGRWYNEQFF.

CDR3 loop: CASSQPGLPYEQYF. The rearrangement links TRBV6-6 to TRBJ2-7; with no DNA, the TCRdb D assignment of TRBD2 cannot be verified. CDR1 is MNHNY and CDR2 is SVGAGI in the germline V gene (reference sequence). The CDR3 totals 14 residues.

J is TRBJ1-5 and V is TRBV6-1; the D call from TCRdb, TRBD1, cannot be confirmed without DNA. The germline gives CDR1 MNHNS, CDR2 SASEGT. There are 15 residues in the CDR3. CDR3 sequence: CASSPVSQGNQPQHF.

This chain connects TRBV24-1 to TRBJ2-1; TCRdb names TRBD1, which stays unverified in the absence of DNA. This CDR3 has 13 residues. In germline, CDR1 is KGHDR, CDR2 SFDVKD. CDR3 sequence reads: CATSGGPWGEQFF.

This chain links TRBV5-6 with TRBJ1-2; TCRdb picks TRBD1, but there is no DNA to check that call. Germline CDR1 is SGHDT and CDR2 is YYEEEE. The CDR3 runs 14 residues. CDR3 residues: CASSFRQATYGYTF. The full variable domain, rest sourced from reference TRBV5-6 and TRBJ1-2, is DAGVTQSPTHLIKTRGQQVTLRCSPKSGHDTVSWYQQALGQGPQFIFQYYEEEERQRGNFPDRFSGHQFPNYSSELNVNALLLGDSALYLCASSFRQATYGYTFGSGTRLTVV.

This chain uses TRBV2 with TRBJ2-1; absent DNA, TCRdb's TRBD2 call cannot be checked. The CDR3 covers 15 residues. Germline V gives CDR1 SNHLY, CDR2 FYNNEI. The CDR3 spells CASSSSASSYNEQFF.

The CDR3 loop reads CASLGQGREPQHF. V usage is TRBV19 and J usage is TRBJ1-5; TCRdb's D call of TRBD1 is untestable without DNA. CDR1 is LNHDA and CDR2 is SQIVND in the germline V gene (reference sequence). The CDR3 extends over 13 amino acids.

The chain is built from TRBV5-1 and TRBJ1-1. This CDR3 is built from 14 residues. Germline V gives CDR1 SGHRS, CDR2 YFSETQ. CDR3 sequence: CASSAAADNTEAFF.

J is TRBJ2-7 and V is TRBV20-1; TCRdb's D call, TRBD1, is unchecked because there is no DNA. Germline loops: CDR1 DFQATT, CDR2 SNEGSKA (reference sequence). The CDR3 is 12 amino acids. CDR3 amino acids: CSASDRGDEQYF.

The J gene is TRBJ1-1, the V gene TRBV7-9. In germline, CDR1 is SEHNR, CDR2 FQNEAQ (reference sequence). This CDR3 region has 11 residues. CDR3 sequence reads: CANGPPAQAFF.

This chain connects TRBV28 to TRBJ2-1; TCRdb reports TRBD2, a call that lacks DNA to check it against. Looked up from germline, CDR1 is MDHEN and CDR2 is SYDVKM. The CDR3 loop spans 13 amino acids. CDR3: CATGTSVVDEQFF.

The V gene is TRBV5-1, the J gene TRBJ1-1. There are 13 residues in the CDR3. Germline CDR1 and CDR2: SGHRS and YFSETQ. CDR3 sequence reads: CASSMTPPAEAFF.

The chain uses TRBV5-1 and TRBJ2-4; checking the TCRdb D call of TRBD1 is not possible without DNA. CDR1 is SGHRS and CDR2 is YFSETQ in the germline V gene. The CDR3 length is 17 residues. The CDR3 sequence: CASSLGAGTGNKNIQYF.

The V call is TRBV7-9, the J call TRBJ1-1; no DNA is available, so the TRBD1 call from TCRdb remains unchecked. This CDR3 is 16 amino acids long. The germline V gene has CDR1 SEHNR and CDR2 FQNEAQ (reference sequence). The CDR3 is CASSHWTGGLNTEAFF.

The V call is TRBV20-1, the J call TRBJ2-5; TCRdb's D call, TRBD1, is unchecked because there is no DNA. The CDR3 is 12 residues long. Germline V gene sequence: CDR1 DFQATT, CDR2 SNEGSKA (reference sequence). CDR3 region: CSAKGQGETQYF.

The chain combines TRBV5-1 with TRBJ2-7; the D call of TRBD1 rests on TCRdb alone, since no DNA is present to check it. Germline CDR1 is SGHRS and CDR2 is YFSETQ. The CDR3 consists of 17 residues. The CDR3 loop is CASSPTPGRGTPYEQYF.

The rearrangement joins TRBV7-6 to TRBJ2-2; TCRdb lists TRBD1, though no DNA is available to test this call. CDR3 length: 13 residues. CDR1 and CDR2 from the germline V gene are SGHVS and FNYEAQ. CDR3 residues: CASSFKGNRELFF.

The genes are TRBV28 and TRBJ1-5; the D call of TRBD1 rests on TCRdb alone, since no DNA is present to check it. CDR3 size: 14 residues. Germline V CDR1 and CDR2: MDHEN, SYDVKM. The CDR3 spells CASNLRDRAQPQHF.

V gene TRBV5-1 combines with J gene TRBJ2-2; TCRdb names TRBD1, which stays unverified in the absence of DNA. Germline V gene lookup returns CDR1 SGHRS and CDR2 YFSETQ. The CDR3 extends over 14 amino acids. The CDR3 here is CASRPTGTVGELFF.

The chain is built from TRBV5-1 and TRBJ2-7. CDR3 size: 15 residues. CDR1 and CDR2 from the germline V gene are SGHRS and YFSETQ. CDR3 sequence: CASSLGTLLRDEQYF.